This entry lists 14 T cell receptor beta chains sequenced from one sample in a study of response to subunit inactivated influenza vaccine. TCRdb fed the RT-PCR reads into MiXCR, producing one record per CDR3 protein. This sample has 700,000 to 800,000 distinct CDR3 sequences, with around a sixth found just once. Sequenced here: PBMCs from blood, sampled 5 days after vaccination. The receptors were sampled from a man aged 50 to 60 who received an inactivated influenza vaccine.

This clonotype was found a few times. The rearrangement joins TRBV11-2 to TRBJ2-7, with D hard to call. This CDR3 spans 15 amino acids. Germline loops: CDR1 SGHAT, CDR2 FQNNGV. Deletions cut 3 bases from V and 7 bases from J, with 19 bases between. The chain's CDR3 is CASSLVLGQVPEQYF. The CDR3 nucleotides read TGTGCCAGCAGCTTGGTGCTAGGTCAGGTCCCGGAGCAGTACTTC.

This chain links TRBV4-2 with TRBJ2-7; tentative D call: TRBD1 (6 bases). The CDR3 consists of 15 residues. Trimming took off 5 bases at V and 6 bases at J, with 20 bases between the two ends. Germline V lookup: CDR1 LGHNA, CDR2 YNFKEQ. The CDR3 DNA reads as TGTGCCAGCAGCTCCCGGGACACAGGACCTTCCGAGCAGTACTTC. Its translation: CASSSRDTGPSEQYF.

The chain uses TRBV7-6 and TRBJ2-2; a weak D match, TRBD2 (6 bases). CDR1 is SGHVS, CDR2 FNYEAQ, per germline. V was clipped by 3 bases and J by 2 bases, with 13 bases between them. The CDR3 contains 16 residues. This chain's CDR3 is CASSFRGGLNTGELFF. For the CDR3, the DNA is TGTGCCAGCAGCTTTCGGGGAGGCTTAAACACCGGGGAGCTGTTTTTT.

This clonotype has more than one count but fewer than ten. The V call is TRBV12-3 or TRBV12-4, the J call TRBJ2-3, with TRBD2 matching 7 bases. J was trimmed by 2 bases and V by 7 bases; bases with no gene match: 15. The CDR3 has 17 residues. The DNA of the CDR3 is TGTGCCAGCACCCCTCTCGGCCTAGCGGAGATCACAGATACGCAGTATTTT. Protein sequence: CASTPLGLAEITDTQYF.

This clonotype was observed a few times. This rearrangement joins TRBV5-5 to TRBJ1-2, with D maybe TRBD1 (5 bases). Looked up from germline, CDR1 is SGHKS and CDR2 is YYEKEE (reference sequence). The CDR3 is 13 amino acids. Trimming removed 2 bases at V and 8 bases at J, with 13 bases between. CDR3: CASSLRDAMGYTF. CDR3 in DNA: TGTGCCAGCAGCTTAAGGGACGCGATGGGCTACACCTTC.

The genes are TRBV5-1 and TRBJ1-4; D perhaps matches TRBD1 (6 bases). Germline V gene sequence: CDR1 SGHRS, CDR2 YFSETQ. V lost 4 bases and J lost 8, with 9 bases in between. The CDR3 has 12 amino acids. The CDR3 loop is CASSVGGEKLFF. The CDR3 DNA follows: TGCGCCAGCAGCGTTGGGGGCGAAAAACTGTTTTTT.

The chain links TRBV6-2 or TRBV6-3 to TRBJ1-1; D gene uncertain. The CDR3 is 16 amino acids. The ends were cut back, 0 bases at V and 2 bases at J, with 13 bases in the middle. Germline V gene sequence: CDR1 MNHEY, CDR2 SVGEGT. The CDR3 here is CASSYSQTEINTEAFF. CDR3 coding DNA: TGTGCCAGCAGTTACTCTCAAACAGAGATTAACACTGAAGCTTTCTTT.

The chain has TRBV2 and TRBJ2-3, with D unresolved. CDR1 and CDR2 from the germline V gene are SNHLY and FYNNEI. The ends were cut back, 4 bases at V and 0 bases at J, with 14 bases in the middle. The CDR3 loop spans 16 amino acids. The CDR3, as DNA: TGTGCCAGCAGTGCACAGCTTTTAACTAGCACAGATACGCAGTATTTT. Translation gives CASSAQLLTSTDTQYF.

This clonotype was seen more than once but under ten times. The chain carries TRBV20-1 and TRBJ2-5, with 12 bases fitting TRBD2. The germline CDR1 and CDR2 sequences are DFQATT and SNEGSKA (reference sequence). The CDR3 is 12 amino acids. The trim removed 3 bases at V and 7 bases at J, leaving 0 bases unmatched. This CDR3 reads CSARTSGGTQYF. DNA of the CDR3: TGCAGTGCTAGGACTAGCGGGGGGACCCAGTACTTC.

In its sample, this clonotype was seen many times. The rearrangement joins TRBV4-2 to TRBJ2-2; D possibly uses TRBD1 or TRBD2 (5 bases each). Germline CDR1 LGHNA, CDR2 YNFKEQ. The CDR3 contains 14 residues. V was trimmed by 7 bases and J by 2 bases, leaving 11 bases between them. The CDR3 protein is CASKGPSNTGELFF. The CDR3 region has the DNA TGTGCCAGCAAGGGACCGTCCAACACCGGGGAGCTGTTTTTT.

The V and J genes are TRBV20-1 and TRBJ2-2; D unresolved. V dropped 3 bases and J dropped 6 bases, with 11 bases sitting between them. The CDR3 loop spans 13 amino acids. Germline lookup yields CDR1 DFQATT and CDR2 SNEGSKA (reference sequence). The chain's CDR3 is CSASLRKSGELFF. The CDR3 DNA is TGCAGTGCTAGCCTACGGAAGTCCGGGGAGCTGTTTTTT.

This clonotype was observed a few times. Here the CDR3 DNA reads TGTGCCAGCACCCGACTCAGGGTTGTGGGAGAGACCCAGTACTTC. It specifies CASTRLRVVGETQYF. This chain uses TRBV7-2 with TRBJ2-5, with D maybe TRBD1 (5 bases). Germline CDR1 reads SGHTA; CDR2 reads FQGNSA. V gave up 7 bases and J gave up 4 bases, with 19 bases separating them. CDR3 length equals 15 residues.

The CDR3 coding sequence is TGCAGCGTTGATGTTGGGGGGGGCCATGAGCAGTACTTC. Translation gives CSVDVGGGHEQYF. The rearrangement uses TRBV29-1 and TRBJ2-7; D perhaps matches TRBD2 (7 bases). Trimming stripped 3 bases from V and 7 bases from J, with 16 bases between. Germline V lookup: CDR1 SQVTM, CDR2 ANQGSEA. The CDR3 runs 13 residues.

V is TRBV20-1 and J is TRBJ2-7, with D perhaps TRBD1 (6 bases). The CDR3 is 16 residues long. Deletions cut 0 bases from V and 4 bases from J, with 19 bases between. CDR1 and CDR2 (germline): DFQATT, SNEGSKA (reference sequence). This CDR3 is CSARDLYGTRGYEQYF. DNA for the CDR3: TGCAGTGCTAGAGACCTGTACGGGACAAGGGGGTACGAGCAGTACTTC.